This TCR beta chain is drawn from a study of blood T cells in healthy people across ages. General study points: Versus aged donors, long-lived donors had higher diversity and more naive CD4+ cells. TCR beta diversity, measured per million T cells, fell in a roughly linear way with age.

The V end lost 3 bases, the J end lost 8 bases, and 8 bases lay between the germline ends. The CDR3 is 12 residues long. Germline V gene sequence: CDR1 SNHLY, CDR2 FYNNEI. Through a sample-barcoded 5' primer and a J-beta primer mix, a second PCR was run for roughly 7 to 12 cycles. Each CDR3 protein is one row after TCRdb ran MiXCR on the 5' RACE reads. The sample holds some 320,000 distinct CDR3 sequences, roughly 29% seen once. Roughly 10 milliliters of peripheral blood were drawn from each donor. No fewer than 6 micrograms of total RNA were isolated from every sample. Note on this clonotype: Its antigen remains unknown.

The clonotype comes from an older woman in good health. V usage is TRBV2 and J usage is TRBJ2-1; D may be TRBD2 (5 bases). Sequencing was performed on blood. For the CDR3, the DNA is TGTGCCAGCAGTGACAATAGCGATGAGCAGTTCTTC. It is translated as CASSDNSDEQFF.